This T cell receptor (beta chain) was identified during a study of T cell repertoires in aging, cancer and after chemotherapy. Peripheral blood genomic DNA, not sorted cells or RNA, was the template. This clonotype was observed a handful of times. Trimming cost V 6 bases and J 4 bases, with 12 bases left between them. The CDR3 runs to 14 residues. CDR1 and CDR2 from the germline V gene are WNHNN and SYGVQD (reference sequence). Rearranged V-D-J TRB sequences were amplified with a mixed TRB-A/B primer pool. TCRdb processed the multiplex PCR reads anew with MiXCR; each CDR3 protein has one entry. The sample lists about 13,000 distinct CDR3 sequences; less than 30% were seen once.

The chain links TRBV10-1 to TRBJ2-2; tentatively, D is TRBD1 (7 bases). Sequencing input: blood. This TCR came from a human donor in good health. CDR3 DNA sequence: TGCGCCAGCAGCCAGGGGGGCTCCACCGGGGAGCTGTTTTTT. It specifies CASSQGGSTGELFF.